A few counts support the clone carrying this T cell receptor beta chain. Its specificity is unknown. Trimming took off 5 bases at V and 5 bases at J, with 10 bases between the two ends. The CDR3 is 13 amino acids. Looked up from germline, CDR1 is SGHTA and CDR2 is FQGNSA. The second PCR ran about 7 to 12 cycles with a sample-barcoded 5' primer and J-beta primers. MiXCR, applied by TCRdb to the 5' RACE reads, yields one record per CDR3 protein. This table holds 1.5 million to 2 million distinct CDR3 sequences, 35% to 50% found once. The data stem from a study of blood T cells in healthy people across ages. General study results and limits: There was a strong correlation between TCR beta diversity and naive T cell percentage.

Per-sample yields of isolated PBMCs were at least 6 million. The receptor was isolated from a human donor in good health. This rearrangement joins TRBV7-2 to TRBJ2-1, with D unclear. Sequenced: blood. The CDR3 DNA reads as TGTGCCAGCAGCCGCGGACCACACAATGAGCAGTTCTTC. Translating it yields CASSRGPHNEQFF.